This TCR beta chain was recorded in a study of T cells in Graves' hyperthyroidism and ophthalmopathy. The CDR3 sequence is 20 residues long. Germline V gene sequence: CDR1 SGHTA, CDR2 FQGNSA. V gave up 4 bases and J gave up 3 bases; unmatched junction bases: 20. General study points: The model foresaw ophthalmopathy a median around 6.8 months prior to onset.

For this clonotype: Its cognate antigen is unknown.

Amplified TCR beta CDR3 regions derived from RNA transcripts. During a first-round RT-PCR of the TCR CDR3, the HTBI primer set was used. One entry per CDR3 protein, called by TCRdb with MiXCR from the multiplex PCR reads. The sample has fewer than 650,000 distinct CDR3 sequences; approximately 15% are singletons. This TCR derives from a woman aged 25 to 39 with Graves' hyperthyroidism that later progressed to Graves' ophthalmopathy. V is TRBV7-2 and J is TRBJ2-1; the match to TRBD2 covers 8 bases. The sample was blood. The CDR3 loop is CASSSRDVLLAVRNYNEQFF. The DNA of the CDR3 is TGTGCCAGCAGCTCCCGTGACGTACTACTAGCGGTGAGGAACTACAATGAGCAGTTCTTC.